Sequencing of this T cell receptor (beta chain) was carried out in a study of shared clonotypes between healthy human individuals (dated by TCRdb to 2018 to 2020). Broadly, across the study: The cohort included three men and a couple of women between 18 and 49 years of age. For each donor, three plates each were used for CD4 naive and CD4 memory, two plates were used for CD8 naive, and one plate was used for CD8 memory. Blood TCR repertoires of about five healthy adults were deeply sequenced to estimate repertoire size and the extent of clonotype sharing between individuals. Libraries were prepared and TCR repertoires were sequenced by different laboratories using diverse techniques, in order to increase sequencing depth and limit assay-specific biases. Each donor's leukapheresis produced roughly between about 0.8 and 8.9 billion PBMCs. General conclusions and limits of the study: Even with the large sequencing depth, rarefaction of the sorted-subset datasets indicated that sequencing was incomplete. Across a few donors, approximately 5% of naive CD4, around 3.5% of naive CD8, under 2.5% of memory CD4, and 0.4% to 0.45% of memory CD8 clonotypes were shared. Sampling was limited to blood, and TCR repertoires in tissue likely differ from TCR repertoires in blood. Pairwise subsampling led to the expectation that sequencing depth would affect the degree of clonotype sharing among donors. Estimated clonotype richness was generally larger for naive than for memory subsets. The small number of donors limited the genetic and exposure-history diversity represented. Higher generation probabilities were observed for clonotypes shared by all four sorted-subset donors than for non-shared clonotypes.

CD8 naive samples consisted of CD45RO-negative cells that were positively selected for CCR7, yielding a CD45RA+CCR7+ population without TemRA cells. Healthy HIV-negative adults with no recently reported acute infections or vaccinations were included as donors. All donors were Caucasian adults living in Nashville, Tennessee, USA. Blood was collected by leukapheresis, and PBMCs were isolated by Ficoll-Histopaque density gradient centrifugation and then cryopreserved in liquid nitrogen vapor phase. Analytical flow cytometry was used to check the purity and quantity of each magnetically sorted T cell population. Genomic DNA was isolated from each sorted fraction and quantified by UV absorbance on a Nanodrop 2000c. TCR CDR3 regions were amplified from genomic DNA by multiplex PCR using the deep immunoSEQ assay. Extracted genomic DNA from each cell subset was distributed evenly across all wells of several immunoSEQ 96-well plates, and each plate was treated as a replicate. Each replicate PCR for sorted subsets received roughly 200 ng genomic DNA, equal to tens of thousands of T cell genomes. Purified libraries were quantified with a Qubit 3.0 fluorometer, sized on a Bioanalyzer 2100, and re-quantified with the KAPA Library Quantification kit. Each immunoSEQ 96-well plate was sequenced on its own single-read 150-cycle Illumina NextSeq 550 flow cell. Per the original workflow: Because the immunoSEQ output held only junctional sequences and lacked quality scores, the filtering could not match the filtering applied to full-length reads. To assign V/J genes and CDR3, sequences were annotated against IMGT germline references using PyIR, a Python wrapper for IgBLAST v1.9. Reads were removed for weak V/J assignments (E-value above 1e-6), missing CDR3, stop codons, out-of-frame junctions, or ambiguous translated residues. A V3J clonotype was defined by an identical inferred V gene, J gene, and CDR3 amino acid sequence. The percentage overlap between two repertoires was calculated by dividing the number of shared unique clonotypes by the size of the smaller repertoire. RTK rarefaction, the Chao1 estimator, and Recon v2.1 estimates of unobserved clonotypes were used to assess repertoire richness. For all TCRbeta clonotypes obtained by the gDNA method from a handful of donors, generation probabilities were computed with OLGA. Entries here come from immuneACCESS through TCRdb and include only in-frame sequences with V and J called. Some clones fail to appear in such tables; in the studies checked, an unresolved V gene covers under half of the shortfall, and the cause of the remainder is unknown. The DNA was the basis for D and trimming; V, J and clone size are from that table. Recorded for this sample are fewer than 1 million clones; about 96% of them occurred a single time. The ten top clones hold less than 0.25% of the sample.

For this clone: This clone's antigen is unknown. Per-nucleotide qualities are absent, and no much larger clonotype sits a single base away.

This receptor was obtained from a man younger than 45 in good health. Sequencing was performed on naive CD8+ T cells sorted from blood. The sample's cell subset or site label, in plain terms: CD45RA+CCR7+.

The nucleotides are TGTGCCTGGAGTCCCGAGAGCTCCTACAATGAGCAGTTCTTC. The resulting protein is CAWSPESSYNEQFF. The V gene is TRBV30 and the J gene is TRBJ2-1, with the D gene not clear enough to name. The CDR3 has 14 amino acids, counting the end cysteine and phenylalanine. The entry retains the CDR3 DNA only, 42 bases that are in frame from base 1. As encoded in the germline V gene (reference sequence), CDR1 is GTSNPN while CDR2 is SVGIG. Trimming removed 2 bases from V and 0 bases from J, leaving 8 bases between the germline ends.